This T cell receptor beta chain appears in the sequencing data of a study of shared clonotypes between healthy human individuals (dated by TCRdb to 2019 to 2021). In terms of the full investigation: A few men and a couple of women, aged 18 to 49 years, made up the cohort. Each donor's leukapheresis produced roughly between roughly 0.85 and 9 billion PBMCs. To estimate repertoire size and how much clonotypes are shared between individuals, the study performed deep sequencing of blood TCR repertoires from 4 to 6 healthy adults. To increase sequencing depth and limit assay-specific biases, TCR repertoire library preparation and sequencing were carried out by different laboratories using diverse techniques. For each donor, CD4 naive and CD4 memory were each run on three plates, CD8 naive on two plates, and CD8 memory on one plate. Overall study results and their limits: Compared with non-shared clonotypes, clonotypes shared by all four sorted-subset donors had higher generation probabilities. Larger estimated clonotype richness was generally found for naive subsets than for memory subsets. Approximately 4.8% of naive CD4, around 3.5% of naive CD8, roughly 2.5% of memory CD4, and 0.4% of memory CD8 clonotypes were shared across several donors. Even with the large sequencing depth, rarefaction of the sorted-subset datasets indicated that sequencing was incomplete. Pairwise subsampling indicated that sequencing depth was expected to affect the degree of clonotype sharing among donors. Sampling was restricted to blood, and TCR repertoires in tissues likely differ from the TCR repertoires found in blood. Because the study included a small number of donors, the genetic and exposure-history diversity represented was limited.

Using the deep immunoSEQ assay, TCR CDR3 regions were amplified from genomic DNA by multiplex PCR. For each cell subset, the extracted genomic DNA was distributed evenly across all wells of several immunoSEQ 96-well plates, and each plate served as one replicate. For sorted subsets, 200 ng of genomic DNA, equivalent to 25,000 to 35,000 T cell genomes, went into each replicate PCR. Purified libraries were measured with a Qubit 3.0 fluorometer, size-checked on a Bioanalyzer 2100, and measured again with the KAPA Library Quantification kit. A separate single-read 150-cycle Illumina NextSeq 550 flow cell was used to sequence each immunoSEQ 96-well plate. Concerning the study's data processing: Because only junctional sequences without quality scores were contained in the immunoSEQ output, filtering matching that applied to full-length reads could not be performed. To assign V/J genes and CDR3, sequences were annotated against IMGT germline references using PyIR, a Python wrapper for IgBLAST v1.9. Reads were filtered out if the reads had weak V/J assignments (E-value above 1e-6), no CDR3, stop codons, out-of-frame junctions, or ambiguous translated residues. V3J clonotypes were defined by identical inferred V gene, J gene, and CDR3 amino acid sequence. Percentage overlap between repertoires was calculated by dividing the number of shared unique clonotypes by the size of the smaller repertoire. Richness of each repertoire was evaluated using RTK rarefaction, the Chao1 estimator, and Recon v2.1 estimates of unobserved clonotypes. Generation probabilities for all TCRbeta clonotypes obtained by the gDNA method from a handful of donors were computed using OLGA. Not all clones reach the TCRdb copy of this immuneACCESS table, which keeps in-frame sequences only. Checked studies attribute under half of the gap to unresolved V genes and leave the rest unexplained. V, J and clone size are taken as reported in that table, and D and trimming were inferred from the DNA itself. The sample data list 630,000 or so clones, and 98% of these were observed just once. Of the sample, approximately 0.33% falls within the top ten clones.

The V and J ends are trimmed by 3 bases and 6 bases, leaving 5 bases between them. From its cysteine to its phenylalanine, the CDR3 spans 12 amino acids. The read is trimmed to its CDR3 DNA, 36 bases read in frame from base 1. The germline V gene yields MGHRA for CDR1 and YSYEKL for CDR2. Worth noting for this clone: The antigen it binds to is not known. No clone much larger than this one lies a single base away; base qualities are absent.

CD8 naive samples were obtained by positive selection for CCR7 among CD45RO-negative cells, yielding a CD45RA+CCR7+ population from which TemRA cells were excluded. Donors were healthy HIV-negative adults with no recently reported acute infections or vaccinations. Every donor was a Caucasian adult living in Nashville, Tennessee, USA. Blood was collected by leukapheresis, and PBMCs were isolated by Ficoll-Histopaque density gradient centrifugation and then cryopreserved in liquid nitrogen vapor phase. Analytical flow cytometry was used to check the purity and quantity of every magnetically sorted T cell population. From each sorted fraction, genomic DNA was isolated and quantified by UV absorbance on a Nanodrop 2000c.

Sequencing was carried out using naive CD8+ T cells sorted from blood. The intended sense of this specimen's cell subset or site label: CD45RA+CCR7+. The chain couples TRBV4-1 to TRBJ2-2, with the D gene not clear enough to name. The receptor was derived from a man aged 25-40 years in good health. The CDR3: CASSQRAGELFF. The DNA sequence is TGCGCCAGCAGCCAGCGTGCCGGGGAGCTGTTTTTT.